This T cell receptor (beta chain) was profiled in a study of response to subunit inactivated influenza vaccine. TCRdb analysed the RT-PCR reads with MiXCR anew, one entry per CDR3 protein. The table records more than 550,000 distinct CDR3 sequences, about 10% of them present only once. This clonotype was recorded at least ten times. The CDR3 runs to 16 residues. V lost 5 bases to trimming and J lost 0 bases, with 14 bases between them. Germline CDR1 and CDR2: SEHNR and FQNEAQ (reference sequence). These data also formed part of another study, on T cells expressing NK-cell markers. As that report states: With UMIs, 5'RACE template switching was used to make TCR beta cDNA. Underlying the TCR beta repertoires were sorted CD3+CD56+NKG2C+, CD3+CD56+NKG2C- and CD3+CD56-NKG2C+ T cells. Just one sequenced donor of eight was HCMV-seronegative, while seven were seropositive. Specificity for HCMV among expanded NKG2C+ T cell clones was not established.

The sample consisted of PBMCs from blood, taken on the day of vaccination. The V and J genes are TRBV7-9 and TRBJ2-1, with D uncertain. This TCR was sampled from a man aged 50 to 59 who received an inactivated influenza vaccine. The CDR3 protein is CASSPDSTGSYNEQFF. The CDR3 bases are TGTGCCAGCAGCCCAGACTCTACGGGCTCCTACAATGAGCAGTTCTTC.